This T cell receptor (beta chain) was retrieved from a study of T cells in Graves' hyperthyroidism and ophthalmopathy. Study-wide points: Most expanded thyroid clonotypes above 0.001 recurred in blood. The model forecast ophthalmopathy, anticipating it by a median approximately 6.1 months before onset.

Criteria for exclusion of patients were uncontrolled infection, other autoimmune disease, pregnancy or lactation. For the diagnoses, clinical symptoms, serum thyroxine and TRAb, thyroid ultrasound and orbital computed tomography were used. With respect to this clonotype: No antigen is known for it.

Amplified TCR beta CDR3 regions came from RNA transcripts. Primed by the HTBI set, a first-round RT-PCR was run on the TCR CDR3. One entry per CDR3 protein, called by TCRdb with MiXCR from the multiplex PCR reads. The sample carries 700,000 or so distinct CDR3 sequences, over 15% recorded once. Germline CDR1 reads MDHEN; CDR2 reads SYDVKM. The junction had 10 bases not matched to a gene; V was cut back by 2 bases and J by 5 bases. The CDR3 extends over 17 amino acids. The specimen was blood. This rearrangement joins TRBV28 to TRBJ2-2; 8 bases are a match to TRBD2. The sequence was obtained from a man between 18 and 29 years old with Graves' hyperthyroidism. The CDR3 here is CASSLNGRALRTGELFF. In nucleotides, the CDR3 is TGTGCCAGCAGTTTAAACGGGAGGGCCTTGAGGACCGGGGAGCTGTTTTTT. The full variable domain, rest sourced from reference TRBV28 and TRBJ2-2, is DVKVTQSSRYLVKRTGEKVFLECVQDMDHENMFWYRQDPGLGLRLIYFSYDVKMKEKGDIPEGYSVSREKKERFSLILESASTNQTSMYLCASSLNGRALRTGELFFGEGSRLTVL.